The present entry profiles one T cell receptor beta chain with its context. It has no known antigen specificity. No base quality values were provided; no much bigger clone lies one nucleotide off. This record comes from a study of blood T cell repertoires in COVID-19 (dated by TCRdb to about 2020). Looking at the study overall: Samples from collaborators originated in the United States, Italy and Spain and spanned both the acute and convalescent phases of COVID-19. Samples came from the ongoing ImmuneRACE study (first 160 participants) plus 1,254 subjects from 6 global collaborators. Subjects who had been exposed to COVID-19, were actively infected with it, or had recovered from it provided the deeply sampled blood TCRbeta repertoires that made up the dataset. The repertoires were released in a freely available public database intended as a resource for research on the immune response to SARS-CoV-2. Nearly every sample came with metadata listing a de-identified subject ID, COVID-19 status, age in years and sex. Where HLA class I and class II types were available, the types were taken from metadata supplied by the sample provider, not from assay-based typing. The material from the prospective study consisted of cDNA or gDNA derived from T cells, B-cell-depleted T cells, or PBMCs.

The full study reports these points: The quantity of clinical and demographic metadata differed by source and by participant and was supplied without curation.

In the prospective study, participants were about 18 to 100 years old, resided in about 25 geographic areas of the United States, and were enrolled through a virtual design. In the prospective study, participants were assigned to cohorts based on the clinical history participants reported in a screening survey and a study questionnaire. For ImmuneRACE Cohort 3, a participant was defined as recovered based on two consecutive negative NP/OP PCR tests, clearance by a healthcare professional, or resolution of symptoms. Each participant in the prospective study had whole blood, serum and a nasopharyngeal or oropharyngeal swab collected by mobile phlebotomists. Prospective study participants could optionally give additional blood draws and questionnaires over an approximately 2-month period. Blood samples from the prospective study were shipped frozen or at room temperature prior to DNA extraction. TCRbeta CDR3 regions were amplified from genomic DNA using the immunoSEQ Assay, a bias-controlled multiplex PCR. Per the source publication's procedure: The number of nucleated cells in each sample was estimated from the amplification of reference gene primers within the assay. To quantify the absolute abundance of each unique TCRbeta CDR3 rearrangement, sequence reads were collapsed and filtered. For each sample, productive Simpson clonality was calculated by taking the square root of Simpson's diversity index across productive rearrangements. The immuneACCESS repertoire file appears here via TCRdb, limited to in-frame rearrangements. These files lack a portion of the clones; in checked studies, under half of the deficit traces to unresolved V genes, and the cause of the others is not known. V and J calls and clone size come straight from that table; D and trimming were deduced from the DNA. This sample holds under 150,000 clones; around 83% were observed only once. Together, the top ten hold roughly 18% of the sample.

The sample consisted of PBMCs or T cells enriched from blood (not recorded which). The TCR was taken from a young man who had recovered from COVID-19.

This receptor has the CDR3 CASSSWTGVYEQYF. The DNA is as follows: TGTGCCAGCAGTTCCTGGACAGGGGTCTACGAGCAGTACTTC. This sequence uses TRBV27 and TRBJ2-7, and 9 junctional nucleotides match TRBD1. The CDR3 spans 14 residues, from the cysteine through the phenylalanine. The retained sequence is limited to the CDR3, 42 bases, with the frame set at the first base. For this chain, trimming is 4 bases at the V end and 3 bases at the J end, and the number of junction bases without a gene match is 4. From the germline V gene (reference sequence), CDR1 is MNHEY and CDR2 is SMNVEV.